The rows below give T cell receptor beta chains drawn from one sample of a study of neurological immune-mediated disorders. In TCRdb, the 5' RACE reads were re-called with MiXCR into one record per CDR3 protein. Of under 45,000 distinct CDR3 sequences listed, about 13% are singletons. The sample comprised PBMCs. The receptors come from a female donor in good health. Both conserved end residues are part of each CDR3. Each record gives: J gene, D gene, V gene, clone size, CDR3 protein, CDR3 DNA. D genes are given only for firm matches. Only part of the rows carry a size: once, few, many, or a class if the clone is expanded.

>TRBJ2-1|TRBD2|TRBV12-3/TRBV12-4|medium-sized
CASSFGTSQPGIRFF
TGTGCCAGCAGTTTTGGGACTAGTCAGCCCGGCATTAGGTTCTTC
>TRBJ2-1|TRBD1|TRBV29-1|many
CSGGQGPLNF
TGCAGCGGGGGACAGGGGCCCCTGAACTTC
>TRBJ2-1|-|TRBV5-5|many
CASSTSSGRDEQFF
TGTGCCAGCAGCACTTCGAGTGGGCGGGATGAGCAGTTCTTC
>TRBJ2-3|-|TRBV20-1|many
CSARGLPGGPPDTQYF
TGCAGTGCTAGAGGACTTCCGGGGGGCCCCCCAGATACGCAGTATTTT
>TRBJ1-2|TRBD1|TRBV12-3/TRBV12-4|many
CASSPQGVYGYTF
TGTGCCAGCAGCCCCCAGGGGGTCTATGGCTACACCTTC
>TRBJ2-7|-|TRBV5-4|-
CASSLQIEPYEQYF
TGTGCCAGCAGCTTGCAGATAGAACCCTACGAGCAGTACTTC
>TRBJ1-1|-|TRBV5-1|many
CASSLEQGTTEAFF
TGCGCCAGCAGCTTGGAACAGGGTACCACTGAAGCTTTCTTT
>TRBJ1-5|-|TRBV11-2|many
CASAGGQKSNQPQHF
TGTGCATCGGCAGGAGGACAGAAAAGCAATCAGCCCCAGCATTTT
>TRBJ1-1|TRBD1|TRBV15|many
CATSREPGLSGTGNTEAFF
TGTGCCACCAGCAGAGAGCCTGGCCTATCCGGGACAGGGAACACTGAAGCTTTCTTT
>TRBJ1-1|-|TRBV5-1|few
CASSSLTVNTEAFF
TGCGCCAGCAGCTCTTTGACAGTGAACACTGAAGCTTTCTTT